The entry below describes one TCR beta chain. The antigen is unknown. These data belong to a study of T-cell reconstitution after alpha-beta-depleted transplantation in children. Whole-study findings and limits: Several hundred graft clones that had expanded were reportedly the source of alpha-beta T cells about two months after transplant. T-cell counts and diversity at one year post-transplant came mainly from newly produced T cells. Surviving recipient T cells and intrathymic progenitors accounted for some patients' high TCRbeta diversity at day 60.

Unique molecular identifiers featured in how the TCRbeta library was prepared. MiXCR, applied by TCRdb to the PCR reads, yields one record per CDR3 protein. In the table there are a few hundred thousand distinct CDR3 sequences, 10% to 15% of which are singletons. Trimming cost V 5 bases and J 7 bases; bases outside gene matches: 11. This CDR3 has 15 amino acids. Sequencing was performed on PBMCs, mostly from graft donor cells, taken 360 days after TCRalphabeta/CD19-depleted stem cell transplant. The chain is built from TRBV12-3 or TRBV12-4 and TRBJ2-3; 8 nucleotides align to TRBD2. The sequence was obtained from a male patient between 5 and 17 years old who had a stem cell transplant for acute myeloid leukemia, so the T cells may come from the graft donor. CDR3 sequence (DNA): TGTGCCAGCAGTGTCCGGGGGGGGGGCCCGAATACGCAGTATTTT. Its protein is CASSVRGGGPNTQYF.